Below are 18 T cell receptor beta chains sequenced from a single sample in a study of shared clonotypes between healthy human individuals. The table came from immunoSEQ multiplex PCR; TCRdb's copy has only in-frame clones and leaves some out. The sample shows 1,500,000 or so clones, 97% to 99% of them seen only once. Sequenced input: naive CD4+ T cells sorted from blood. Stated subset: CD45RA+ positively selected. These receptors were collected from a man aged 25-45 years in good health.

CDR3 nucleotides: TGTGCCAGCAGCGACCGGGACAGATACAATGAGCAGTTCTTC. Translating gives CASSDRDRYNEQFF. The chain recombines TRBV11-2 with TRBJ2-1; 7 nucleotides line up with TRBD1. CDR3 length: 14 amino acids. The junction had 5 bases not matched to a gene; V was cut back by 5 bases and J by 4 bases. In germline, CDR1 is SGHAT, CDR2 FQNNGV.

This chain joins TRBV5-4 and TRBJ2-7, with D perhaps matching TRBD1 or TRBD2 (6 bases each). V was shortened by 4 bases and J by 0 bases, with 14 bases between the two germline ends. CDR3 length equals 15 residues. In germline, CDR1 is SGHNT, CDR2 YYREEE (reference sequence). The CDR3 spells CASSPGGLSSYEQYF. CDR3 nucleotide sequence: TGTGCCAGCAGCCCCGGGGGCCTTAGCTCCTACGAGCAGTACTTC.

This clone showed up just once. The J gene is TRBJ2-7, the V gene TRBV6-4; 11 bases fit TRBD2. Trimming removed 2 bases from V and 0 bases from J; junction bases left unmatched: 21. The V gene's germline CDR1 is MRHNA and CDR2 SNTAGT. CDR3 length equals 22 residues. Written as DNA, the CDR3 is TGTGCCAGCAGTGACCCAGGGGGCGCGGCTAGCGGGAGGCCGATGAGCTCCTACGAGCAGTACTTC. Protein: CASSDPGGAASGRPMSSYEQYF.

Worth noting for this clone: Different DNA sequences within this sample yield the same CDR3. The chain uses TRBV28 and TRBJ2-7; 7 positions agree with TRBD1. V shed 2 bases, J shed 2 bases, and the junction held 0 bases outside the gene matches. The CDR3 is made up of 13 amino acids. Per germline, CDR1 MDHEN and CDR2 SYDVKM. This CDR3 reads CASSLTGAYEQYF. CDR3 bases: TGTGCCAGCAGTTTAACAGGGGCCTACGAGCAGTACTTC.

V usage is TRBV15 and J usage is TRBJ2-2, with 7 positions matching TRBD2. Germline V gene lookup returns CDR1 LNHNV and CDR2 YYDKDF (reference sequence). Trimming removed 0 bases from V and 1 base from J; junction bases left unmatched: 5. The CDR3 loop spans 17 amino acids. CDR3 nucleotides: TGTGCCACCAGCAGAGATTTCCCTAGCGGGAACACCGGGGAGCTGTTTTTT. Translating it yields CATSRDFPSGNTGELFF.

Concerning this clone: Other DNA sequences in this sample translate to the same CDR3. CDR3 amino acids: CASSQDTNTEAFF. Here the CDR3 DNA reads TGCGCCAGCAGCCAAGACACCAACACTGAAGCTTTCTTT. This sequence joins TRBV5-1 and TRBJ1-1; D not certain. Germline V CDR1 and CDR2: SGHRS, YFSETQ. This CDR3 has 13 residues. Trimming took off 4 bases at V and 2 bases at J, with 9 bases between the two ends.

J is TRBJ1-2 and V is TRBV7-9, with a tentative D call TRBD1 (6 bases). CDR1 is SEHNR and CDR2 is FQNEAQ in the germline V gene (reference sequence). This CDR3 spans 14 amino acids. V gave up 1 base and J gave up 8 bases, with 14 bases separating them. CDR3 DNA sequence: TGTGCCAGCAGCTTAGAGCTCAGGGGAGTCGGCTACACCTTC. Protein sequence: CASSLELRGVGYTF.

V usage is TRBV5-1 and J usage is TRBJ2-2; 10 positions agree with TRBD1. Looked up from germline, CDR1 is SGHRS and CDR2 is YFSETQ. Trimming took 0 bases from V and 4 from J; bases not matched to a gene: 3. The CDR3 contains 16 residues. CDR3 DNA sequence: TGCGCCAGCAGCTTGGGAGGACAGGGGGTCACCGGGGAGCTGTTTTTT. The encoded protein is CASSLGGQGVTGELFF. Complete variable domain (other parts from reference TRBV5-1 and TRBJ2-2): KAGVTQTPRYLIKTRGQQVTLSCSPISGHRSVSWYQQTPGQGLQFLFEYFSETQRNKGNFPGRFSGRQFSNSRSEMNVSTLELGDSALYLCASSLGGQGVTGELFFGEGSRLTVL.

Note on this clone: Additional DNA sequences in this sample encode the identical CDR3. The V call is TRBV5-1, the J call TRBJ2-2; D possibly matches TRBD1 or TRBD2 (5 bases each). Deletions cut 0 bases from V and 5 bases from J, with 8 bases between. Germline assignment: CDR1 SGHRS and CDR2 YFSETQ. CDR3 length equals 14 residues. CDR3 sequence reads: CASSLAGATGELFF. DNA of the CDR3: TGCGCCAGCAGCTTGGCCGGGGCGACCGGGGAGCTGTTTTTT.

The table lists this clone with a count of one. The chain couples TRBV4-1 to TRBJ2-5, with TRBD2 identical over 7 bases. The CDR3 has 16 amino acids. The trim removed 0 bases at V and 4 bases at J, leaving 8 bases unmatched. Germline V lookup: CDR1 MGHRA, CDR2 YSYEKL. CDR3 nucleotides: TGCGCCAGCAGCCAAGAGGGAGGGGCCCGGCCAGAGACCCAGTACTTC. It encodes CASSQEGGARPETQYF.

The V gene is TRBV15, the J gene TRBJ1-4, with 7 bases matching TRBD1. Looked up from germline, CDR1 is LNHNV and CDR2 is YYDKDF (reference sequence). The CDR3 length is 15 residues. J was trimmed by 4 bases and V by 6 bases; bases with no gene match: 8. DNA for the CDR3: TGTGCCACCAGTTTTCTGGGACAGCTTAATGAAAAACTGTTTTTT. Translation gives CATSFLGQLNEKLFF.

This chain connects TRBV19 to TRBJ2-7, with a weak D call TRBD2 (5 bases). Looked up from germline, CDR1 is LNHDA and CDR2 is SQIVND (reference sequence). The CDR3 covers 13 residues. The V and J ends lost 0 bases and 8 bases respectively, with 11 bases between them. CDR3 amino acids: CASSIEDSRKQYF. In nucleotides, the CDR3 is TGTGCCAGTAGTATAGAGGACTCCCGTAAGCAGTACTTC.

V gene TRBV18 combines with J gene TRBJ1-5, with a tentative D call TRBD1 (5 bases). The CDR3 loop spans 16 amino acids. Germline V CDR1 and CDR2: KGHSH, LQKENI. V was clipped by 1 base and J by 4 bases, with 14 bases between them. CDR3 protein: CASSPLRQRRNQPQHF. In DNA form, the CDR3 reads TGTGCCAGCTCACCACTCCGACAGCGGAGGAATCAGCCCCAGCATTTT.

The V call is TRBV6-1, the J call TRBJ1-5; no clear D gene. This CDR3 contains 15 residues. Deletions cut 4 bases from V and 2 bases from J, with 12 bases between. Germline V gives CDR1 MNHNS, CDR2 SASEGT. CDR3 nucleotides: TGTGCCAGCAGTGGCACACATGTGGGCAATCAGCCCCAGCATTTT. Its translation is CASSGTHVGNQPQHF.

In its sample, this clone was seen once. The chain recombines TRBV11-2 with TRBJ2-1; 9 nucleotides match TRBD1. This CDR3 comprises 17 residues. In germline, CDR1 is SGHAT, CDR2 FQNNGV. The J segment lost 2 bases and the V segment lost 6 bases, leaving 11 bases of the junction unmatched. The CDR3 nucleotides read TGTGCCAGCAGACACTACAGGGGGCAATCTACCTACAATGAGCAGTTCTTC. It encodes CASRHYRGQSTYNEQFF.

The chain employs TRBV4-2 and TRBJ1-1; D might be TRBD1 (6 bases). The CDR3 length is 17 residues. Germline V gene lookup returns CDR1 LGHNA and CDR2 YNFKEQ. V was shortened by 0 bases and J by 4 bases, with 18 bases between the two germline ends. DNA for the CDR3: TGTGCCAGCAGCCAAGATAACAGGGAGGCGGTGGGCACTGAAGCTTTCTTT. Translating it yields CASSQDNREAVGTEAFF.

The chain links TRBV30 to TRBJ1-1, with D possibly TRBD1 on 6 matching bases. Trimming took 4 bases from V and 7 from J, leaving 22 bases between them. CDR1 GTSNPN and CDR2 SVGIG come from the germline V gene (reference sequence). The CDR3 has 15 amino acids. The CDR3: CAWTKGNRALGEAFF. For the CDR3, the DNA is TGTGCCTGGACCAAGGGGAACAGGGCGTTGGGTGAAGCTTTCTTT.

This chain joins TRBV7-2 and TRBJ2-1; 7 bases match TRBD1. V dropped 5 bases and J dropped 7; count of bases not matched to a gene: 8. Germline V CDR1 and CDR2: SGHTA, FQGNSA. The CDR3 is 14 residues long. CDR3 bases: TGTGCCAGCAGCCGGACAGGCTCTTGGAATGAGCAGTTCTTC. Amino acids: CASSRTGSWNEQFF.